This TCR beta chain was profiled in a study of cytomegalovirus exposure and HLA in healthy donors. Regarding the study as a whole: In a later analysis, first-cohort TCR clusters were found to tend to co-occur in the approximately 120 validation repertoires. The study listed roughly 160 cytomegalovirus-associated TCR beta chains. Reportedly, diagnosis of cytomegalovirus status by the classifier showed high specificity and sensitivity.

Note on this clone: No antigen is known for it.

Per germline, CDR1 MGHRA and CDR2 YSYEKL. The V and J ends lost 0 bases and 2 bases, in that order; junction bases with no gene match: 2. The CDR3 covers 16 residues. Clones were read by immunoSEQ multiplex PCR, and TCRdb kept only the in-frame ones, dropping some. The sample has approximately 210,000 clones, approximately 86% seen once; the top ten hold 2.5% to 3.5%. The sequenced material came from PBMCs. The J gene is TRBJ2-5, the V gene TRBV4-1; 11 bases fit TRBD2. The clonotype originates from a woman younger than 30 in good health and CMV-seronegative. CDR3 protein: CASSQDRLAGQETQYF. In DNA, the CDR3 is TGCGCCAGCAGCCAAGATCGACTAGCGGGGCAAGAGACCCAGTACTTC.